This T cell receptor (beta chain) was obtained from a study of molecular identifiers for immune sequencing clone quantification. Regarding this clonotype: Its antigen is undetermined. A clone one base away is much larger, so this may be a read error.

Findings and limits, study-wide: The share of molecules held by clones above 20 RNA copies was over 98% in effector cells and under 1% in naive cells. Detecting spiked Jurkat TCR RNA from one cell among 1 million or so naive cells was reportedly possible.

The ends were cut back, 4 bases at V and 2 bases at J, with 14 bases in the middle. Per the germline V gene, CDR1 is KGHDR and CDR2 is SFDVKD. The CDR3 runs to 15 residues. TCRdb processed the PCR reads anew with MiXCR; each CDR3 protein has one entry. Seen here are about 100,000 distinct CDR3 sequences, 30% to 45% observed once, and the top ten hold over 8%. The source material was naive CD8+ T cells from blood, with Jurkat cell RNA spiked in. The subset is: FACS-sorted CD8+CD4-CCR7+CD45RA+ naive T cells. The sequence derives from a human donor in good health. Some libraries in this study had Jurkat cell RNA spiked in. The chain has TRBV24-1 and TRBJ2-7, with a tentative D call TRBD1 (6 bases). This CDR3 reads CATSEADSLPYEQYF. CDR3 DNA sequence: TGTGCCACCAGTGAAGCGGACAGTCTGCCCTACGAGCAGTACTTC.